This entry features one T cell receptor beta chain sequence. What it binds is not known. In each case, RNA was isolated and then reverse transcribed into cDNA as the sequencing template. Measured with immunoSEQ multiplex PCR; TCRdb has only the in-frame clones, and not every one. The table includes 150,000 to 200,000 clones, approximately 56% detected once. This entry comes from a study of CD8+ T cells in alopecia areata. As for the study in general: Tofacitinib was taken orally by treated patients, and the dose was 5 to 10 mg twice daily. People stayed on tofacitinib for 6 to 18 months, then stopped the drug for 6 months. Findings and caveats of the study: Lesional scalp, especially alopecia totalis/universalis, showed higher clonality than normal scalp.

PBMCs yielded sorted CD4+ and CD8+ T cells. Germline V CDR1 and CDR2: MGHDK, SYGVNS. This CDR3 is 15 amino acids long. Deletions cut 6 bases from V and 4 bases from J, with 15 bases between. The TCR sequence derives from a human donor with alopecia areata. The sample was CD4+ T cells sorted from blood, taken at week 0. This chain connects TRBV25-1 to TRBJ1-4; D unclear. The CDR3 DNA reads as TGTGCCAGCAGCGATATCCGGGCCCTTAATGAAAAACTGTTTTTT. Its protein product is CASSDIRALNEKLFF. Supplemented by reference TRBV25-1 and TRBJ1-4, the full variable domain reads EADIYQTPRYLVIGTGKKITLECSQTMGHDKMYWYQQDPGMELHLIHYSYGVNSTEKGDLSSESTVSRIRTEHFPLTLESARPSHTSQYLCASSDIRALNEKLFFGSGTQLSVL.